This T cell receptor (beta chain) was found in a study of cytomegalovirus exposure and HLA in healthy donors. Use of 60 Vbeta and 13 Jbeta primers characterized the PCR. The data were produced by immunoSEQ multiplex PCR, yet TCRdb's version contains in-frame clones alone and is incomplete. Found here are about 160,000 clones, 60% to 80% of them singletons; the top ten hold roughly 1.5%. General study points: Later analysis revealed greater clonal expansion in HLA-associated TCR beta chains than in equally common others.

CDR1 and CDR2 from the germline V gene are SQVTM and ANQGSEA. This CDR3 region has 12 residues. Details on this clone: The antigen remains unidentified.

The donors comprised healthy bone marrow donors. Donors had nominal health at sampling but likely had unrecorded immune exposures. This chain links TRBV29-1 with TRBJ2-5; no definite D call. The end of the DNA fits TRBJ2-7 better, so the J call may be wrong. The sample was PBMCs. The receptor was derived from a woman in her 30s in good health and CMV-seronegative. CDR3 nucleotide sequence: TGCAGCGTTGTGTCGGGTAGCCACGAGCAGTACTTC. It specifies CSVVSGSHEQYF.